These T cell receptor beta chains were read from a single sample in a study of cytomegalovirus exposure and HLA in healthy donors. Assay used: immunoSEQ multiplex PCR; TCRdb lists only in-frame clones, some missing. The sample includes about 59,000 clones, 65% to 75% of them seen just once. Source material: PBMCs. The origin of the receptors is a man aged 25 to 40 in good health and CMV-seropositive. Each CDR3 is given with its conserved first and last residue. Each record gives: V gene, clone size, D gene, J gene, CDR3 DNA, CDR3 protein. A D gene is named only where the DNA matches it firmly. The size of a clone is reported for some rows only, either as once, few or many, or as a class for expanded clones.

TRBV5-1	NA	NA	TRBJ2-3	TGCGCCAGCAGCGAACGACAGGCCTTCGGCACAGATACGCAGTATTTT	CASSERQAFGTDTQYF
TRBV7-8	NA	TRBD2	TRBJ2-1	TGTGCCAGCAGCGTTCGGACTAGCGGGGGAAAGGATGAGCAGTTCTTC	CASSVRTSGGKDEQFF
TRBV18	NA	NA	TRBJ1-5	TGTGCCAGCTCACCGGGAGGGAATCAGCCCCAGCATTTT	CASSPGGNQPQHF
TRBV7-3	NA	NA	TRBJ2-2	TGTGCCAGCAGCTCTTTCAAGGGAGCCGGGGAGCTGTTTTTT	CASSSFKGAGELFF
TRBV27	NA	NA	TRBJ2-3	TGTGCCAGCAGTTTGTCGTCTCCCACAGATACGCAGTATTTT	CASSLSSPTDTQYF
TRBV2	once	NA	TRBJ2-6	TGTGCCAGCAGTGAATCGATACAGGAACCCTCTGGGGCCAACGTCCTGACTTTC	CASSESIQEPSGANVLTF
TRBV7-9	NA	NA	TRBJ1-1	TGTGCCAGCAGCCCCGTCATCCGGACAGTGAACACTGAAGCTTTCTTT	CASSPVIRTVNTEAFF
TRBV6-1	NA	NA	TRBJ2-3	TGTGCCAGCAGTGCAACAGGGCCCACAGATACGCAGTATTTT	CASSATGPTDTQYF
TRBV30	few	NA	TRBJ1-1	TGTGCCTGGAGTGTGGAGAGTTCGTTCAACACTGAAGCTTTCTTT	CAWSVESSFNTEAFF
TRBV7-6	NA	NA	TRBJ1-5	TGTGCCAGCAGCTTTGGGGCCGGACAGCCCCAGCATTTT	CASSFGAGQPQHF
TRBV19	NA	NA	TRBJ2-2	TGTGCCAGTAGTCCCCCCGGACAGCAGAACACCGGGGAGCTGTTTTTT	CASSPPGQQNTGELFF
TRBV9	once	TRBD2	TRBJ2-7	TGTGCCAGCAGCGCCGCCGCGGGAGTTTCCTACGAGCAGTACTTC	CASSAAAGVSYEQYF
TRBV6-5	NA	NA	TRBJ1-2	TGTGCCAGCAGTTACTCTAACGCGGGTCTTGGCGGCTACACCTTC	CASSYSNAGLGGYTF
TRBV30	NA	NA	TRBJ2-4	TGTGCCTGGAGAGATGGGCTAGCCAAAAACATTCAGTACTTC	CAWRDGLAKNIQYF
TRBV6-4	few	NA	TRBJ1-6	TGTGCCAGCAGTGAAGGGGATAATTCACCCCTCCACTTT	CASSEGDNSPLHF
TRBV25-1	NA	TRBD1	TRBJ1-2	TGTGCCAGCAGTGAATTAGAACGGACAGGGGGCGGAGGCTACACCTTC	CASSELERTGGGGYTF
TRBV7-2	NA	TRBD1	TRBJ2-6	TGTGCCAGCAGCTCGCTACCGGGACAGGGGACCGGGGCCAACGTCCTGACTTTC	CASSSLPGQGTGANVLTF
TRBV29-1	NA	TRBD2	TRBJ2-7	TGCAGCGTCGGGGGGGGGACTTACGAGCAGTACTTC	CSVGGGTYEQYF
TRBV6-5	NA	NA	TRBJ1-1	TGTGCCAGCAGCCGACAGATCAGTGTCGTCACTGAAGCTTTCTTT	CASSRQISVVTEAFF
TRBV4-1	NA	NA	TRBJ2-5	TGCGCCAGCAGCCAAGATCTAACGAGGCAAGAGACCCAGTACTTC	CASSQDLTRQETQYF
TRBV4-2	NA	TRBD2	TRBJ2-1	TGTGCCAGCAGCCAAGCCCCGACTAGCGGGGGGTTAAGCTCCTACAATGAGCAGTTCTTC	CASSQAPTSGGLSSYNEQFF
TRBV27	NA	NA	TRBJ1-2	TGTGCCAGCAGTTTATCCTTACCATCAGGACACGAACCCTATGGCTACACCTTC	CASSLSLPSGHEPYGYTF
TRBV19	NA	NA	TRBJ1-5	TGTGCCAGTAGTATTAAGAGCCATAGCAATCAGCCCCAGCATTTT	CASSIKSHSNQPQHF
TRBV11-2	few	TRBD2	TRBJ2-1	TGTGCCAGCAGCTTAGGACGCGGGGGGAACTTATACAATGAGCAGTTCTTC	CASSLGRGGNLYNEQFF
TRBV2	few	NA	TRBJ2-2	TGTGCCAGCATCCAGGATTCCGGGGAGCTGTTTTTT	CASIQDSGELFF
TRBV6-1	many	NA	TRBJ1-1	TGTGCCAGCAGTGGGAGGCTTGAAGCTTTCTTT	CASSGRLEAFF
TRBV9	NA	NA	TRBJ1-2	TGTGCCAGCAGCCCACAGGACCGGCCCTATGGCTACACCTTC	CASSPQDRPYGYTF
TRBV18	NA	TRBD1	TRBJ1-6	TGTGCCAGCTCACCGACAGGGGGGAATTCACCCCTCCACTTT	CASSPTGGNSPLHF
TRBV19	NA	NA	TRBJ2-7	TGTGCCAGTAGTATCTTTGGGAGTAGGGTCTACGAGCAGTACTTC	CASSIFGSRVYEQYF
TRBV11-2	NA	TRBD2	TRBJ2-1	TGTGCCAGCAGCCGGGGGGGACTAGCGGGGGTCTACAATGAGCAGTTCTTC	CASSRGGLAGVYNEQFF
TRBV27	NA	TRBD1	TRBJ2-3	TGTGCCAGCTCCCACAGGGGACAGTCTACAGATACGCAGTATTTT	CASSHRGQSTDTQYF
TRBV5-6	once	NA	TRBJ1-1	TGTGCCAGCAGCTTAGTATCGGGAGATGAAGCTTTCTTT	CASSLVSGDEAFF
TRBV11-3	NA	TRBD2	TRBJ2-1	TGTGCCAGCAGCCAACCTAGCGGGGGGTCATCGGAGCAGTTCTTC	CASSQPSGGSSEQFF
TRBV10-3	NA	TRBD2	TRBJ2-3	TGTGCCATCAGTGATCTAGCGGGGGGCACAGATACGCAGTATTTT	CAISDLAGGTDTQYF
TRBV10-1	NA	NA	TRBJ2-7	TGCGCCAGCAGTGAGGGGCGTCGCTACGAGCAGTACTTC	CASSEGRRYEQYF
TRBV7-9	once	NA	TRBJ2-7	TGTGCCAGCAGACACCCGGGACAACGCGACGAGCAGTACTTC	CASRHPGQRDEQYF
TRBV4-3	NA	NA	TRBJ1-2	TGCGCCAGCAGCTGGACAGCCTTCTATGGCTACCCCTTC	CASSWTAFYGYPF
TRBV19	NA	NA	TRBJ1-1	TGTGCCAGTAGTGAGGCAGTTGAAGCTTTCTTT	CASSEAVEAFF
TRBV19	NA	TRBD1	TRBJ1-2	TGTGCCAGTAGTGGGGACAGGGGGCCCACATATGGCTACACCTTC	CASSGDRGPTYGYTF
TRBV11-2	NA	TRBD2	TRBJ2-1	TGTGCCAGCAGCTTACTAGCGGGAGTGTACAATGAGCAGTTCTTC	CASSLLAGVYNEQFF
TRBV27	NA	TRBD1	TRBJ2-7	TGTGCCAGCAGCTACCAGCTCCGGGACAGGGGGAACGAGCAGTACTTC	CASSYQLRDRGNEQYF
TRBV2	NA	NA	TRBJ2-6	TGTGCCAGCAGTGATCGTTTGCCCGCCCCGGCTGGGGCCAACGTCCTGACTTTC	CASSDRLPAPAGANVLTF
TRBV28	NA	NA	TRBJ1-2	TGTGCCAGCAGTTGGCTCGCGGGAAGCTATGGCTACACCTTC	CASSWLAGSYGYTF
TRBV19	few	NA	TRBJ2-1	TGTGCCAGTAGTATCGGTAATGAGCAGTTCTTC	CASSIGNEQFF
TRBV7-8	NA	NA	TRBJ2-7	TGTGCCAGCAGCCCCGGGTCTCCGACCTACTACGAGCAGTACTTC	CASSPGSPTYYEQYF
TRBV7-9	NA	NA	TRBJ2-7	TGTGCCAGCATCCCACTAGGGAAATACGAGCAGTACTTC	CASIPLGKYEQYF
TRBV28	NA	TRBD1	TRBJ2-3	TGTGCCAGCAGTCCGCGGGCCGGGACAGGGAGCACAGATACGCAGTATTTT	CASSPRAGTGSTDTQYF
TRBV20-1	NA	NA	TRBJ2-7	TGCAGTGCTAGTCCCCGCTACGAGCAGTACTTC	CSASPRYEQYF
TRBV7-2	NA	NA	TRBJ2-7	TGTGCCAGCAGCACGGGACTTTCTCATTCCTACGAGCAGTACTTC	CASSTGLSHSYEQYF
TRBV4-3	NA	NA	TRBJ1-2	TGCGCCAGCAGCCAAGATTTCCTACGACTCTCTAACTATGGCTACACCTTC	CASSQDFLRLSNYGYTF
TRBV28	few	NA	TRBJ1-2	TGTGCCAGCAGTTTACCCGCTAACTATGGCTACACCTTC	CASSLPANYGYTF
TRBV10-3	NA	NA	TRBJ2-5	TGTGCCAGCAGGCCCCCCGGGGTCCAAGAGACCCAGTACTTC	CASRPPGVQETQYF
TRBV5-6	few	NA	TRBJ1-2	TGTGCCAGCAGCCCCGGGGCGGGGTCGGAGGGCTACACCTTC	CASSPGAGSEGYTF
TRBV28	NA	NA	TRBJ1-1	TGTGCCAGCACCCAGAGGGGGGGACAAGAAGCTTTCTTT	CASTQRGGQEAFF
TRBV7-6	NA	TRBD2	TRBJ2-2	TGTGCCAGCAGCTTAGGCGGGGGGGCTTTCACCGGGGAGCTGTTTTTT	CASSLGGGAFTGELFF
TRBV28	NA	TRBD1	TRBJ1-1	TGTGCCAGCAGCATAGACAGGGGGGGGACTGAAGCTTTCTTT	CASSIDRGGTEAFF